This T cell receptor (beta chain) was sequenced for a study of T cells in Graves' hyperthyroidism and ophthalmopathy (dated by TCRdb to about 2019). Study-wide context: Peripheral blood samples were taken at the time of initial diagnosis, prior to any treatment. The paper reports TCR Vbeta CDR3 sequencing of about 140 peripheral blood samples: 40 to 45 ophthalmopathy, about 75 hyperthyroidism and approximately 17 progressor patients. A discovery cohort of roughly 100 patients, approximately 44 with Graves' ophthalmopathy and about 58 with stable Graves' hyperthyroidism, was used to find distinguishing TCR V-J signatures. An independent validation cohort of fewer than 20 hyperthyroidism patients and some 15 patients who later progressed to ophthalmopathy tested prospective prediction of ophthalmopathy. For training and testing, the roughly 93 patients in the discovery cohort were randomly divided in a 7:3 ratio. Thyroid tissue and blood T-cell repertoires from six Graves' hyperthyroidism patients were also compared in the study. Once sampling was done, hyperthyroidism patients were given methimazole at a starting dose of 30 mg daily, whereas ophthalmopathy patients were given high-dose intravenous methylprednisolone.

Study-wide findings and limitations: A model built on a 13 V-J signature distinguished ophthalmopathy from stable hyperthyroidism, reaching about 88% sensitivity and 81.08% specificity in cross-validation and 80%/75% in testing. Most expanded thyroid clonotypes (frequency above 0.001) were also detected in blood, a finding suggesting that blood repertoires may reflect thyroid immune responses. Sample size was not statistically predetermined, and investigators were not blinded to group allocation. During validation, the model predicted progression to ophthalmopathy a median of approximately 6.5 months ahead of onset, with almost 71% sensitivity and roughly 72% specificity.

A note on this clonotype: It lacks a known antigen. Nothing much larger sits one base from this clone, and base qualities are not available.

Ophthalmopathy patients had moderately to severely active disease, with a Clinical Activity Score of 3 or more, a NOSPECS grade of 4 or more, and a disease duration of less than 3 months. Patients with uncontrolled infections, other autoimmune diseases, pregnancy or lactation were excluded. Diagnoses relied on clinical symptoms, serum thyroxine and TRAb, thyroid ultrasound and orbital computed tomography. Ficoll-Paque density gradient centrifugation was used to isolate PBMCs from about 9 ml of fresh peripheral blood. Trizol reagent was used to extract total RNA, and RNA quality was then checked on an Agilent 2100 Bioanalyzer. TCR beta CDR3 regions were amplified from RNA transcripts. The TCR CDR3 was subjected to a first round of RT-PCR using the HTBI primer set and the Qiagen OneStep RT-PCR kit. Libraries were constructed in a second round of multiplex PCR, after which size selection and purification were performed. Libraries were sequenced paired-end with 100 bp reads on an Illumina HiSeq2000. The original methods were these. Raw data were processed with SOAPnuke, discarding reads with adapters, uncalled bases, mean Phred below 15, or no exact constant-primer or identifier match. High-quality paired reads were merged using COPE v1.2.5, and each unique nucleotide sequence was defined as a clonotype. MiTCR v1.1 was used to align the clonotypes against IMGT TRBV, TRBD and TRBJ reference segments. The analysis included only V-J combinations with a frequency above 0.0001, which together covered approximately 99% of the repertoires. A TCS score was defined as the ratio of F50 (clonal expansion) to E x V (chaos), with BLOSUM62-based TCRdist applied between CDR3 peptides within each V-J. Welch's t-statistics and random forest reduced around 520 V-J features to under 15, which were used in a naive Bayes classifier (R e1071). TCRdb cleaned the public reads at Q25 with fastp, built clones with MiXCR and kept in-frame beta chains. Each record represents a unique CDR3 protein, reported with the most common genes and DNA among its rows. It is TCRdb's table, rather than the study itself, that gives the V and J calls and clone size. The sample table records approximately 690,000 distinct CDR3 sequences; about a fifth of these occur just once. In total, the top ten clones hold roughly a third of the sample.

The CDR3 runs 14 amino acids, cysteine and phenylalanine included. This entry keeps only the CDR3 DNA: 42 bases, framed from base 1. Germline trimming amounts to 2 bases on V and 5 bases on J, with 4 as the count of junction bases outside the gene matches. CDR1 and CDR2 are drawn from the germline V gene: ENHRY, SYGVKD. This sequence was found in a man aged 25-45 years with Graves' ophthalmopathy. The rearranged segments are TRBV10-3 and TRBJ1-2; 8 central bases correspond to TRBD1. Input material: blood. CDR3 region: CAISEADRAYGYTF. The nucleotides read TGTGCCATCAGTGAGGCGGACAGGGCGTATGGCTACACCTTC.